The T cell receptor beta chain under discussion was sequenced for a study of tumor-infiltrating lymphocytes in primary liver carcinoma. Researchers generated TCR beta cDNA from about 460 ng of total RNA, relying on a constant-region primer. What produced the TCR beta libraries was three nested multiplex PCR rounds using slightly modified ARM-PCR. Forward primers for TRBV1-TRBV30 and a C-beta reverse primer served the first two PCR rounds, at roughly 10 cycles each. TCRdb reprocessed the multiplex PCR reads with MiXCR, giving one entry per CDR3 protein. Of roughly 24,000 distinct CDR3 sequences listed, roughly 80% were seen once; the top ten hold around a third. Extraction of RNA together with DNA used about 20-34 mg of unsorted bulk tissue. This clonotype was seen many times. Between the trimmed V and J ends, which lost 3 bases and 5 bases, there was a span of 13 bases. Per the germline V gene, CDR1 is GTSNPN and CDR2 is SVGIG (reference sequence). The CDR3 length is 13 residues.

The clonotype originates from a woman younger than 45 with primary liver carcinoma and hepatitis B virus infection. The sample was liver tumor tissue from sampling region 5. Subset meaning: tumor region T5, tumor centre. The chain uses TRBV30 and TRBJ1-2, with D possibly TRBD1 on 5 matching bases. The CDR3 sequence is CAWRQGLQYGYTF. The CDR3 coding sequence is TGTGCCTGGAGGCAGGGTTTACAGTATGGCTACACCTTC. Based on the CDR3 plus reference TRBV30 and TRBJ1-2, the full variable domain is SQTIHQWPATLVQPVGSPLSLECTVEGTSNPNLYWYRQAAGRGLQLLFYSVGIGQISSEVPQNLSASRPQDRQFILSSKKLLLSDSGFYLCAWRQGLQYGYTFGSGTRLTVV.